The next 4 T cell receptor beta chains were all read from a single sample in a study of blood T cell repertoires in COVID-19. Assay used: immunoSEQ multiplex PCR; TCRdb lists only in-frame clones, some missing. This table has 200,000 or so clones, approximately 90% appearing once. Sequenced sample: PBMCs or T cells enriched from blood (not recorded which). Receptor source: a woman in her twenties or thirties who had recovered from COVID-19.

The chain has TRBV10-1 and TRBJ2-2, with D maybe TRBD1 (6 bases). CDR1 and CDR2 from the germline V gene are WNHNN and SYGVQD (reference sequence). V was shortened by 10 bases and J by 6 bases, with 21 bases between the two germline ends. The CDR3 runs to 15 residues. DNA for the CDR3: TGCGCCATCATGGACAGCTATTTCAAACCCGGGGAGCTGTTTTTT. Translation gives CAIMDSYFKPGELFF.

This chain uses TRBV10-3 with TRBJ1-3; D call uncertain. The germline V and J ends were trimmed by 2 bases and 2 bases, with 7 bases remaining between them. CDR1 ENHRY and CDR2 SYGVKD come from the germline V gene. The length of the CDR3 is 14 residues. The DNA of the CDR3 is TGTGCCATCAGTGAGGAGGGTACTGGAAACACCATATATTTT. Translated: CAISEEGTGNTIYF.

The V and J genes are TRBV6-1 and TRBJ2-5; D is undetermined. In germline, CDR1 is MNHNS, CDR2 SASEGT. V lost 1 base, J lost 7 bases, and 13 bases lay in between. The CDR3 extends over 14 amino acids. CDR3 sequence: CASSEVGSIGTQYF. CDR3 bases: TGTGCCAGCAGTGAAGTGGGCAGTATAGGGACCCAGTACTTC.

The chain combines TRBV5-6 with TRBJ2-3, with D possibly matching TRBD2 (7 bases). CDR3 length: 16 residues. V gave up 0 bases and J gave up 2 bases, with 13 bases separating them. Germline CDR1 SGHDT, CDR2 YYEEEE. CDR3 nucleotide sequence: TGTGCCAGCAGCTTGGAACGGGGGGCGTCCACAGATACGCAGTATTTT. This translates into CASSLERGASTDTQYF.